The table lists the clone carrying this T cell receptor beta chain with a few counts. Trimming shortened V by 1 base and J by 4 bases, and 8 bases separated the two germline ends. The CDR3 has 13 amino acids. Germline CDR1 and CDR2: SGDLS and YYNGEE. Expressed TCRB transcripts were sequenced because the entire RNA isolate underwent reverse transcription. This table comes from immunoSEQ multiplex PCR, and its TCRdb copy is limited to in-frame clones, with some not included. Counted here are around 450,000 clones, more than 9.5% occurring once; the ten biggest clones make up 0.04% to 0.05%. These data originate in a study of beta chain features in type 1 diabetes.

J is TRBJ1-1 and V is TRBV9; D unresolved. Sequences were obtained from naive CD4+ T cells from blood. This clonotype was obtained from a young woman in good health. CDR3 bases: TGTGCCAGCAGCGTACGGGTTGGCACTGAAGCTTTCTTT. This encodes CASSVRVGTEAFF.